This TCR beta chain is from a study of blood T cell repertoires in COVID-19 (dated by TCRdb to about 2020). Study-level background: The collaborator samples originated in the United States, Italy and Spain and spanned the acute and convalescent phases of COVID-19. The prospective study material was composed of cDNA or gDNA derived from T cells, B-cell-depleted T cells, or PBMCs. Subjects who had been exposed to COVID-19, were actively infected with it, or had recovered from it provided the deeply sampled blood TCRbeta repertoires that made up the dataset. The repertoires were released in a freely available public database intended as a resource for research on the immune response to SARS-CoV-2. Samples came from the ongoing ImmuneRACE study (first 160 participants) plus 1,254 subjects from 6 global collaborators. Sample metadata almost always included a de-identified subject ID, COVID-19 status, age in years and sex. Where HLA class I and class II types were available, the types were taken from metadata supplied by the sample provider, not from assay-based typing.

Details on this clone: No antigen is known for it. Base-call qualities are not available, and no considerably larger clone is one nucleotide away.

CDR1 and CDR2 were assigned from the germline V gene (reference sequence) as PRHDT and FYEKMQ. V lost 5 bases and J lost 3 bases, and the count of bases not matched to a germline gene is 9. The CDR3 starts with the cysteine, ends with the phenylalanine, and has 17 residues. Of all the DNA, just the CDR3 is kept, 51 bases in frame from base 1. Whole blood was collected in K2EDTA tubes by collaborating institutions according to the institutions' own protocols. For TCRbeta analysis, collaborators shipped samples in one of three forms: frozen whole blood, isolated PBMCs, or DNA extracted from either of those sample types. TCRbeta CDR3 regions were amplified from genomic DNA by means of the immunoSEQ Assay, a bias-controlled multiplex PCR. Per the authors' processing: The number of nucleated cells in each sample was estimated from the amplification of reference gene primers within the assay. To quantify the absolute abundance of each unique TCRbeta CDR3 rearrangement, sequence reads were collapsed and filtered. Productive Simpson clonality was computed per sample as the square root of Simpson's diversity index over productive rearrangements. As stored in TCRdb, this immuneACCESS dataset retains in-frame rearrangements with V and J assigned. A fraction of the clones does not appear; measured against another copy, unresolved V genes explain less than half of the discrepancy, and the remainder lacks a known reason. The D gene and trimming were derived from the DNA, and the V and J assignments and clone size from that table. The sample records around 110,000 clones, less than 95% of which are singletons. The top ten clonotypes cover 1.5% to 2% of the sample.

Here is what the overall study found, with its caveats: How much clinical and demographic metadata was included differed by source and by participant, and the metadata was provided uncurated.

This sequence was found in a human donor with active COVID-19. The donor label of this sample is uncertain. Sequenced material: peripheral blood. Here the chain combines TRBV13 and TRBJ2-5; TRBD2 aligns with 13 central bases. The CDR3 sequence is CASSVGLTSGGKETQYF. At the DNA level, the sequence is TGTGCCAGCAGCGTGGGGCTGACTAGCGGGGGGAAAGAGACCCAGTACTTC.